This entry lists 4 T cell receptor beta chains sequenced from one sample in a study of T cell responses to AZD1222 COVID-19 vaccine (dated by TCRdb to the early 2020s). Sample time point, as interpreted from the label and publication: about 28 days (+/-7) after the second vaccine dose. Taken with the paper, the label for treatment or condition translates to: meningococcal conjugate vaccine given as trial control. Receptor libraries were prepared by the immunoSEQ multiplex PCR assay. The table comes from immuneACCESS by way of TCRdb, which keeps in-frame sequences with V and J called. Part of the clones is missing from these tables; in studies checked, under half for an unresolved V gene and the rest for unknown reasons. This sample has 180,000 or so clones in its table, and 85% to 95% of those were observed once. The top ten constitute roughly 1% of the sample. The sequencing used peripheral blood, collected 28 days after the second dose of the MenACWY control vaccine. The receptors stem from an adult who received the MenACWY meningococcal vaccine as a control.

The CDR3 region is CASRPEGGTLRSGSGNTIYF. The CDR3 DNA sequence: TGCGCCAGCAGGCCCGAAGGGGGGACATTGAGATCCGGCTCTGGAAACACCATATATTTT. This chain uses TRBV10-1 with TRBJ1-3; D might be TRBD1 (6 bases). This CDR3 spans 20 amino acids. Per the germline V gene, CDR1 is WNHNN and CDR2 is SYGVQD (reference sequence). The V gene lost 6 bases and the J gene lost 0 bases, with 27 bases spanning the gap.

This chain uses TRBV18 with TRBJ2-3; D remains ambiguous. The V gene's germline CDR1 is KGHSH and CDR2 LQKENI. V gave up 4 bases and J gave up 4 bases, with 12 bases separating them. The CDR3 length is 14 residues. The CDR3 loop is CASSQEVVADTQYF. For the CDR3, the DNA is TGTGCCAGCTCACAGGAAGTCGTAGCAGATACGCAGTATTTT.

This clone was observed once. J is TRBJ1-5 and V is TRBV19, with D unclear. CDR3 length: 14 residues. Trimming removed 9 bases from V and 0 bases from J, with 12 bases in between. Germline CDR1 and CDR2: LNHDA and SQIVND (reference sequence). This CDR3 is CASAHGVSNQPQHF. For the CDR3, the DNA is TGTGCCAGCGCTCACGGGGTTAGCAATCAGCCCCAGCATTTT.

The table lists this clone with a count of one. The chain employs TRBV9 and TRBJ2-3; weak D call: TRBD2 (5 bases). Trimming stripped 4 bases from V and 5 bases from J, with 17 bases between. CDR1 is SGDLS, CDR2 YYNGEE, per germline. The CDR3 totals 15 residues. DNA of the CDR3: TGTGCCAGCAGCCCCTCCCTTCGGGCGGGAGATACGCAGTATTTT. Translated: CASSPSLRAGDTQYF.